This T cell receptor (beta chain) was recovered during a study of Ad26.COV2.S vaccination and SARS-CoV-2 variants. At the level of the study: Dosing was one shot or two shots 56 days apart.

About this clone itself: Antigen unknown.

Treatment in this sample: roughly 20 received Ad26.COV2.S at low or high dose, single or two shots; roughly five received placebo; per-sample allocation not given. On day 63 after the first injection, vaccine and placebo recipients gave samples. Study-wide results and limits: Non-spike TCR breadth was similar in vaccine and placebo recipients.

CDR1 and CDR2 (germline): SGHRS, YFSETQ. There are 17 residues in the CDR3. Trimming pared 2 bases from V and 5 bases from J, leaving 17 bases between. Generated by immunoSEQ multiplex PCR, the TCRdb table keeps only in-frame clones and is missing some. Here the sample spans 350,000 to 550,000 clones, roughly 89% being singletons. The rearrangement links TRBV5-1 to TRBJ1-6, with a weak D call TRBD1 (5 bases). The clonotype was recovered from a person aged 18 to 65 who received the Ad26.COV2.S COVID-19 vaccine or a placebo. Sequencing used peripheral blood, obtained in a trial of Ad26.COV2.S vaccine versus placebo. The chain's CDR3 is CASSFGTAESHNSPLHF. The CDR3 coding sequence is TGCGCCAGCAGCTTCGGGACGGCGGAGAGTCATAATTCACCCCTCCACTTT.